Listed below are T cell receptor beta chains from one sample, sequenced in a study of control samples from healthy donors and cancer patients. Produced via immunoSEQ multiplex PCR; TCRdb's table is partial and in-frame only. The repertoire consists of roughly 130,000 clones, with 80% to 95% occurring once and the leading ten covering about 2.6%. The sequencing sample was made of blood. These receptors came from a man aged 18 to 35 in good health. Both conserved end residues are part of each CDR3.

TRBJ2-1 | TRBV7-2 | CASSLVGGSPYNEQFF
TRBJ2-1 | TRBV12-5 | CASGYGASSYNEQFF
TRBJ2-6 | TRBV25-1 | CASSGQLSSGANVLTF
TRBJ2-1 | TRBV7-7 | CASSLLSAPGDNEQFF
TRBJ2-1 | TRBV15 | CATSTDSSGNEQFF
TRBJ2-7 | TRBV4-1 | CASSQVPGADYEQYF
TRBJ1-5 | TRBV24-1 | CATSEDHGGRGNQPQHF
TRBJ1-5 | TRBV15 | CATSPGQTNQPQHF
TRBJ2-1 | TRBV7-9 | CASSEREGSYNEQFF
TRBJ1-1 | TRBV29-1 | CSVDWGTMNTEAFF
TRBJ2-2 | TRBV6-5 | CASSYSNTGELFF
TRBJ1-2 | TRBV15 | CATSSGDTRDYGYTF
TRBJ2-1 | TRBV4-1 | CASSQSRGGSSYNEQFF
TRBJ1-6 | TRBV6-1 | CASSEEQPNNSPLHF
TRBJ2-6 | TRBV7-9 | CASSLEVGGGGANVLTF
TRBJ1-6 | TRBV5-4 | CASSQGVLNSPLHF
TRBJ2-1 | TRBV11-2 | CASSTHRGRSYNEQFF
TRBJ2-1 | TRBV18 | CASSPNHGTGGSGEQFF
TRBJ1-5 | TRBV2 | CASGGGTGGQPQHF
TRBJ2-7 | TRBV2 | CASSEYEQYF
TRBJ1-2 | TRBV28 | CASSLSGTGALYGYTF
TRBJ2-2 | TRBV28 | CASSSWFGQNTGELFF